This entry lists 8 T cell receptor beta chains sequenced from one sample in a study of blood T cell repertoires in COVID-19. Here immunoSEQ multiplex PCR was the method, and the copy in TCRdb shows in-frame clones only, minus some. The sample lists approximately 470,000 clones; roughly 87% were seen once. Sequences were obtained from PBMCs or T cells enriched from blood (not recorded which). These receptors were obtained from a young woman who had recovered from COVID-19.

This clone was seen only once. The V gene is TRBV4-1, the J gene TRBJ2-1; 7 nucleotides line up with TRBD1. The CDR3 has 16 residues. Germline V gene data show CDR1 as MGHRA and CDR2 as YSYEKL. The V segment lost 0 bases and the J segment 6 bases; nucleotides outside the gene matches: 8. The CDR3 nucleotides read TGCGCCAGCAGCCAAGATAGGGACAGATACGTCAATGAGCAGTTCTTC. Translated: CASSQDRDRYVNEQFF.

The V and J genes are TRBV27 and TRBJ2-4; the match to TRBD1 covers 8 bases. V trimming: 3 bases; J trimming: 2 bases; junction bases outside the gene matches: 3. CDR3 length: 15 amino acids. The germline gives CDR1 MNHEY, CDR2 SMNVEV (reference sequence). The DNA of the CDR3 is TGTGCCAGCAGTTTCAACAGGGGGACCAAAAACATTCAGTACTTC. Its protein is CASSFNRGTKNIQYF.

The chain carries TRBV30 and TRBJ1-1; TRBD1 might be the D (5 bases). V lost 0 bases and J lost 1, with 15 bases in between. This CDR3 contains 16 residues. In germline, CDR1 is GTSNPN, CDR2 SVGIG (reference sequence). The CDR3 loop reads CAWSVTRGHRNTEAFF. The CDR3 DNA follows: TGTGCCTGGAGTGTGACCCGAGGACACCGGAACACTGAAGCTTTCTTT.

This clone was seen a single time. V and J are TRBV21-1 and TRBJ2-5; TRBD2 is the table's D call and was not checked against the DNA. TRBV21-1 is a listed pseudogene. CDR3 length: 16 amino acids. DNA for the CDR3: TGTGCCAGCCAAAGCAGGGTTAGCGGGCTCCAGGGGACCCAGTACTTC. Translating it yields CASQSRVSGLQGTQYF.

The CDR3 loop reads CASSHPGTAYEQYF. The DNA of the CDR3 is TGTGCCAGCAGCCACCCCGGGACAGCCTACGAGCAGTACTTC. The chain has TRBV4-2 and TRBJ2-7; 7 nucleotides align to TRBD1. The CDR3 length is 14 residues. Per the germline V gene, CDR1 is LGHNA and CDR2 is YNFKEQ. Trimming removed 3 bases from V and 2 bases from J; junction bases left unmatched: 4.

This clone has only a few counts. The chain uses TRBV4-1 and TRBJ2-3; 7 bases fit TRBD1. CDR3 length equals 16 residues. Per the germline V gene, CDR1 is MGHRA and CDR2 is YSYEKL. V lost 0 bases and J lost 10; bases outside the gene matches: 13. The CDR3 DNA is TGCGCCAGCAGCCAAGATGGTAGGGGGCTAGGCTCTGCGCAGTATTTT. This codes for CASSQDGRGLGSAQYF.

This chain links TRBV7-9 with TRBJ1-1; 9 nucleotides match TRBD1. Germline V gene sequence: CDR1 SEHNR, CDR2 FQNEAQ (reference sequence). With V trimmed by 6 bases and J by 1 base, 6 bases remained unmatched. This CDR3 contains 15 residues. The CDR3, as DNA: TGTGCCAGCAGACCGGGACAGGGCGAGAACACTGAAGCTTTCTTT. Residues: CASRPGQGENTEAFF.

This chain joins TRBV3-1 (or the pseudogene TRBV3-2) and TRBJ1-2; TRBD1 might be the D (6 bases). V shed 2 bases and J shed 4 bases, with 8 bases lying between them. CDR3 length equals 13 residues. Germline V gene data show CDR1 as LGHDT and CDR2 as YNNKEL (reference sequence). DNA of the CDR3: TGTGCCAGCAGCCAAAGGACAGCCTATGGCTACACCTTC. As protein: CASSQRTAYGYTF.